This TCR beta chain was identified in a study of cytomegalovirus exposure and HLA in healthy donors. General study results and limits: Association of roughly 17,000 TCR beta sequences with HLA alleles was found at 0.05 false discovery rate in a later analysis. Reports showed the classifier diagnosing cytomegalovirus status with high specificity and sensitivity.

Losses at the gene ends were 5 bases for V and 0 bases for J; bases not matched to a gene: 4. The CDR3 is made up of 15 amino acids. Germline lookup yields CDR1 SGHTA and CDR2 FQGNSA. PCR used 60 Vbeta primers and 13 Jbeta primers. Using immunoSEQ multiplex PCR, the repertoire was profiled, and TCRdb retains in-frame clones only, with some absent. The data contain around 160,000 clones, 70% to 80% of them singletons. For this clone: Its antigen is currently unknown.

The rearrangement uses TRBV7-2 and TRBJ1-5, with 7 bases fitting TRBD1. Sequencing was carried out using PBMCs. This TCR came from a man over 45 in good health and CMV-seropositive. The CDR3 spells CASSKGQHSNQPQHF. CDR3 coding DNA: TGTGCCAGCAGCAAGGGACAGCATAGCAATCAGCCCCAGCATTTT. The full variable domain, in which reference TRBV7-2 and TRBJ1-5 provide the parts outside the CDR3, is GAGVSQSPSNKVTEKGKDVELRCDPISGHTALYWYRQSLGQGLEFLIYFQGNSAPDKSGLPSDRFSAERTGGSVSTLTIQRTQQEDSAVYLCASSKGQHSNQPQHFGDGTRLSIL.